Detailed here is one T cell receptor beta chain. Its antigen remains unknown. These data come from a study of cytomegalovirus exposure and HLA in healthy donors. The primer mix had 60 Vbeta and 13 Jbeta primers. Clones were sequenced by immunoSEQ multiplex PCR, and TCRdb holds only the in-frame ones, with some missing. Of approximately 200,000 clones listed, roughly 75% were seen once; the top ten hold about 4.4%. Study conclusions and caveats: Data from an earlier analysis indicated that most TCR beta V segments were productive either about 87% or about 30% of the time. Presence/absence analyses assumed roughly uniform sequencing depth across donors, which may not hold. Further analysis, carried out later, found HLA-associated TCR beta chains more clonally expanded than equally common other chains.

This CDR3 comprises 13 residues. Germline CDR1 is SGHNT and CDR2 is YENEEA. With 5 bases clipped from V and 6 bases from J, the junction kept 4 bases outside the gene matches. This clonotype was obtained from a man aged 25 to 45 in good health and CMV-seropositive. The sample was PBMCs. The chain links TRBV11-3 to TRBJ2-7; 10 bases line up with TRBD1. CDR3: CASSIGQGGEQYF. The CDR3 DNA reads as TGTGCCAGCAGCATCGGACAGGGGGGCGAGCAGTACTTC.